This T cell receptor beta chain was sequenced for a study of control samples from healthy donors and cancer patients. Clones were sequenced by immunoSEQ multiplex PCR, and TCRdb holds only the in-frame ones, with some missing. This sample has around 170,000 clones; around 90% occur once, and the top ten carry around 5%. This receptor was obtained from a woman aged 25 to 39 in good health. The sequenced sample consisted of blood.

The chain's CDR3 is CASASGGNTGELFF. DNA of the CDR3: TGTGCCAGCGCCAGCGGGGGGAACACCGGGGAGCTGTTTTTT. V is TRBV2 and J is TRBJ2-2, with 8 bases that match TRBD2. CDR1 SNHLY and CDR2 FYNNEI come from the germline V gene. V was clipped by 8 bases and J by 1 base; unmatched bases: 3. The CDR3 is 14 residues long.